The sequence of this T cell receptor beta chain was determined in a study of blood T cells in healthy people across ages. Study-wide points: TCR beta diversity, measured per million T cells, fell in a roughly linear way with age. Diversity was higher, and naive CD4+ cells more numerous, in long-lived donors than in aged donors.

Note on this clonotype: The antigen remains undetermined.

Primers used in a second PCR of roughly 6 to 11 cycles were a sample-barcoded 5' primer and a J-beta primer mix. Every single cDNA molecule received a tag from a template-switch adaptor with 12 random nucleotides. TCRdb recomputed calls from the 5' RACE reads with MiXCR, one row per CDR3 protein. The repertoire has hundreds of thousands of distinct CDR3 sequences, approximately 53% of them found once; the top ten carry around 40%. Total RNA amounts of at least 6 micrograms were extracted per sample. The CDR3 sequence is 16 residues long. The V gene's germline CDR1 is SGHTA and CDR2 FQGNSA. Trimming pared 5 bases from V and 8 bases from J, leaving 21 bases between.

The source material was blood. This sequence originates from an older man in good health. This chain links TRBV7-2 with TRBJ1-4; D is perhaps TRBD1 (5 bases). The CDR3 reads CASSRTAQEAQEKLFF. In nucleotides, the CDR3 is TGTGCCAGCAGCCGAACGGCACAGGAGGCACAGGAAAAACTGTTTTTT.